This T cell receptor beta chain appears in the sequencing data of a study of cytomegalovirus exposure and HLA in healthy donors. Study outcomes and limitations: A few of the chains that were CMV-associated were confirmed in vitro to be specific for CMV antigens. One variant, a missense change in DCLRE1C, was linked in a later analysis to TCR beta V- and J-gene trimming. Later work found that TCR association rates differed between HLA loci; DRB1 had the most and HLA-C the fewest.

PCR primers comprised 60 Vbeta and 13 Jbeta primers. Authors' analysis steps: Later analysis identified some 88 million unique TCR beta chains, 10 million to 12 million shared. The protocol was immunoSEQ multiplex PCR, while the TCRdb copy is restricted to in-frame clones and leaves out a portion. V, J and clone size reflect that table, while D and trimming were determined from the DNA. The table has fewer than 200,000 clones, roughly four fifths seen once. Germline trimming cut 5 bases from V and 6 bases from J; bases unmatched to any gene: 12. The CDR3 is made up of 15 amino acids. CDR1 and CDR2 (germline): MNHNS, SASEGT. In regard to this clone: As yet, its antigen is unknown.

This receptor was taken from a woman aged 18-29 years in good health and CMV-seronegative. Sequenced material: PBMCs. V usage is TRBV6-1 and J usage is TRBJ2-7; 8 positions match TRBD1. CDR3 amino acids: CASSLVGQGSREQYF. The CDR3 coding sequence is TGTGCCAGCAGTTTAGTAGGACAGGGTAGCCGCGAGCAGTACTTC.